This T cell receptor beta chain was sequenced for a study of T cells in tuberculosis. Thawed, overnight-rested PBMC were stained with GMM-loaded CD1B tetramer, viability dye and anti-CD3, then sorted. The lipid loaded on the CD1B tetramers was C32 glucose monomycolate from Rhodococcus equi. CD14-expressing monocytes were removed from PBMC before cryopreservation and sorting. Some 95,000 tetramer-negative cells were sorted from each donor. Sequencing of TCR-alpha and TCR-beta chains was unpaired. Profiling relied on immunoSEQ multiplex PCR, and the TCRdb table lists in-frame clones only, not all of them. The top ten hold over 10% of the sample, which has around 60,000 clones, approximately 81% seen once. The CDR3 extends over 15 amino acids. Per germline, CDR1 SGHTA and CDR2 FQGNSA. With 3 bases removed from V and 4 bases from J, the gap between germline ends came to 13 bases.

The V gene is TRBV7-2, the J gene TRBJ1-3; D might be TRBD1 (5 bases). The receptor comes from an adult woman with latent tuberculosis. The sequencing input was CD1b-GMM tetramer-negative cells sorted from PBMCs. CDR3 amino acids: CASSLAQGTGNTIYF. CDR3 nucleotide sequence: TGTGCCAGCAGCTTGGCCCAGGGTACCGGAAACACCATATATTTT.